This entry features one T cell receptor (beta chain) sequence. Its antigen is as yet unknown. PCR involved 60 Vbeta and 13 Jbeta primers. TCRdb keeps only in-frame clones here, not all; method: immunoSEQ multiplex PCR. The data contain 180,000 or so clones, approximately 73% of them singletons. The V end was cut by 5 bases, the J end by 7 bases, with 12 bases between. CDR3 size: 14 residues. Germline loops: CDR1 MNHNY, CDR2 SVGAGI (reference sequence). The sample originates from a study of cytomegalovirus exposure and HLA in healthy donors. Across the study: From donors who were HLA-typed, an early data release held 65 million to 85 million unique TCRs. When 350 to 500 donors were genotyped, about 81% of them were found to fall in the Caucasian-associated ancestry cluster.

General study findings and limits: Donors were assumed by presence/absence analyses to have roughly uniform sequencing depth. Common viral pathogens were later found to be apparently linked to several of the most significant clusters.

This receptor was identified in a woman aged 30 to 39 in good health and CMV-seropositive. This chain joins TRBV6-6 and TRBJ1-6, with D possibly being TRBD1 (6 bases). The specimen sequenced was PBMCs. In DNA, the CDR3 is TGTGCCAGCAGTCAGGACAGCTTGAATTCACCCCTCCACTTT. This codes for CASSQDSLNSPLHF.